Presented here are 32 T cell receptor beta chains from one specimen sequenced in a study of CD8+CD57+ T cells in acquired aplastic anemia. Genomic DNA constituted the template upon which TCR beta VDJ and CDR3 profiling was performed. TCRdb independently ran MiXCR on the reads; one entry per CDR3 protein. The repertoire has 120,000 or so distinct CDR3 sequences, over 30% of them found once; the top ten carry around 2.5%. The sequenced patients had an expansion of CD8+CD57+ cells seen by flow cytometry. The sequenced sample was sorted CD4+, CD8+, or CD8+CD57+ T cells (not recorded which) from PBMCs. The receptors here all came from a human donor with aplastic anemia.

A note on this clonotype: A clone one base away is much larger, so this may be a read error. The V gene is TRBV12-3 or TRBV12-4, the J gene TRBJ1-1, with unresolved D. The CDR3 consists of 13 residues. The CDR3 nucleotides are TGTGCCAGCGGTTTTTTCGGGAACACTGAAGCTTTCTTT. Its translation is CASGFFGNTEAFF.

The rearrangement uses TRBV7-2 and TRBJ2-7, with TRBD1 identical over 7 bases. With V trimmed by 6 bases and J by 6 bases, 8 bases remained unmatched. This CDR3 contains 13 residues. Germline loops: CDR1 SGHTA, CDR2 FQGNSA. The chain's CDR3 is CASSFKGASEQYF. CDR3 nucleotides: TGTGCCAGCAGTTTTAAGGGGGCGTCCGAGCAGTACTTC. Filled out from reference TRBV7-2 and TRBJ2-7, the complete variable domain reads GAGVSQSPSNKVTEKGKDVELRCDPISGHTALYWYRQSLGQGLEFLIYFQGNSAPDKSGLPSDRFSAERTGGSVSTLTIQRTQQEDSAVYLCASSFKGASEQYFGPGTRLTVT.

This clonotype was seen only a few times. The chain uses TRBV10-3 and TRBJ1-2; weak D call: TRBD1 (5 bases). The CDR3 has 16 residues. Germline V CDR1 and CDR2: ENHRY, SYGVKD. V lost 9 bases and J 6 bases, leaving 26 bases between the germline ends. CDR3 amino acids: CAIAWGLTPLSDGYTF. DNA of the CDR3: TGTGCCATTGCGTGGGGCCTCACCCCCCTATCGGATGGCTACACCTTC.

This clonotype was observed many times. V and J are TRBV5-5 and TRBJ2-7, with D hard to call. This CDR3 has 14 amino acids. Trimming shortened V by 5 bases and J by 0 bases, and 12 bases separated the two germline ends. From germline, CDR1 is SGHKS and CDR2 YYEKEE (reference sequence). CDR3 nucleotide sequence: TGTGCCAGCAGTCGTCAGGTGAGCTCCTACGAGCAGTACTTC. This codes for CASSRQVSSYEQYF.

The chain is built from TRBV5-1 and TRBJ2-5; 7 positions agree with TRBD2. The junction had 12 bases not matched to a gene; V was cut back by 8 bases and J by 5 bases. The CDR3 has 14 amino acids. Germline assignment: CDR1 SGHRS and CDR2 YFSETQ. CDR3 bases: TGCGCCAGTCACCTTAGCGGGTCCGAGGAGACCCAGTACTTC. Amino acids: CASHLSGSEETQYF. The full variable domain, completed using reference TRBV5-1 and TRBJ2-5, is KAGVTQTPRYLIKTRGQQVTLSCSPISGHRSVSWYQQTPGQGLQFLFEYFSETQRNKGNFPGRFSGRQFSNSRSEMNVSTLELGDSALYLCASHLSGSEETQYFGPGTRLLVL.

This clonotype was recorded once. A clone one base away is much larger, so this may be a read error. The gene calls are TRBV6-1 and TRBJ1-3; 8 nucleotides align to TRBD1. Per germline, CDR1 MNHNS and CDR2 SASEGT. The CDR3 is 15 residues long. The DNA of the CDR3 is TGTGCCAGCAGGTCTTCAGGGGGCTCTGGAAACACCATACATTTT. Amino acid sequence: CASRSSGGSGNTIHF.

V gene TRBV11-2 combines with J gene TRBJ2-7; D might be TRBD1 or TRBD2, each matching 6 bases. V lost 3 bases and J lost 3, with 9 bases in between. CDR1 is SGHAT, CDR2 FQNNGV, per germline. This CDR3 has 13 residues. This CDR3 is CASSFGGNYEQYF. The CDR3, as DNA: TGTGCCAGCAGCTTCGGGGGCAACTACGAGCAGTACTTC.

The gene calls are TRBV4-1 and TRBJ1-4, with D hard to call. The CDR3 has 13 residues. With 3 bases removed from V and 7 bases from J, the gap between germline ends came to 9 bases. Germline-derived CDR1 and CDR2 are MGHRA and YSYEKL. The CDR3 is CASSQIIGEKLFF. Written as DNA, the CDR3 is TGCGCCAGCAGCCAGATAATAGGTGAAAAACTGTTTTTT.

Concerning this clonotype: Mismatch with germline at one junction end may stem from a read error. V gene TRBV19 combines with J gene TRBJ2-7, with D hard to call. The CDR3 is 14 residues long. Per the germline V gene, CDR1 is LNHDA and CDR2 is SQIVND (reference sequence). CDR3 DNA: TGTTCCAGTAGTATACGTTTGCTAATCGACGAGCAGTACTTC. Its translation is CSSSIRLLIDEQYF.

This clonotype was detected ten times or more. V usage is TRBV2 and J usage is TRBJ1-1; weak D call: TRBD1 (6 bases). Trimming shortened V by 2 bases and J by 4 bases, and 14 bases separated the two germline ends. This CDR3 region has 15 residues. Germline loops: CDR1 SNHLY, CDR2 FYNNEI. In DNA form, the CDR3 reads TGTGCCAGCAGTGAATATTCGGCAGGGGTCACTGAAGCTTTCTTT. Amino acid sequence: CASSEYSAGVTEAFF.

This sequence joins TRBV25-1 and TRBJ2-1; TRBD2 agrees at 11 bases. Germline loops: CDR1 MGHDK, CDR2 SYGVNS. The V gene end was trimmed by 5 bases and the J gene end by 5 bases; junction bases not matched to a gene: 2. This CDR3 contains 14 residues. The CDR3 DNA reads TGTGCCAGCAGTCTAGCGGGGGGAGACAATGAGCAGTTCTTC. Its translation: CASSLAGGDNEQFF.

Regarding this clonotype: A clone one base away is much larger, so this may be a read error. In this CDR3 the conserved last residue, phenylalanine or tryptophan, is missing, so a read error is likely. V and J are TRBV5-4 and TRBJ2-5; D might be TRBD2 (7 bases). V gave up 3 bases and J gave up 7 bases, with 16 bases separating them. CDR1 and CDR2 (germline): SGHNT, YYREEE (reference sequence). This CDR3 has 14 residues. The CDR3 DNA reads TGTGCCAGCAGCTGGGGGGGGCCTGTGGTGACCCAGTACATC. This gives the protein CASSWGGPVVTQYI.

In this sample, this clonotype turned up many times. The J gene is TRBJ2-7, the V gene TRBV7-2; 9 bases fit TRBD1. Germline CDR1 is SGHTA and CDR2 is FQGNSA. The CDR3 is 14 amino acids. Germline trimming cut 7 bases from V and 3 bases from J; bases unmatched to any gene: 7. The CDR3 nucleotides are TGTGCCAGCAATACGGTGACAGGGGGCTACGAGCAGTACTTC. Protein sequence: CASNTVTGGYEQYF.

This clonotype was observed many times. This may be a read error, as it is one base from a much larger clone. The chain combines TRBV7-2 with TRBJ1-2, with unresolved D. The CDR3 sequence is 12 residues long. Germline-derived CDR1 and CDR2 are SGHTA and FQGNSA. The CDR3 DNA sequence: TGTGCCTGCAGCCACGAGGCTGGGAGCTACACCTTC. Its protein product is CACSHEAGSYTF. The whole variable domain, remainder taken from reference TRBV7-2 and TRBJ1-2, is GAGVSQSPSNKVTEKGKDVELRCDPISGHTALYWYRQSLGQGLEFLIYFQGNSAPDKSGLPSDRFSAERTGGSVSTLTIQRTQQEDSAVYLCACSHEAGSYTFGSGTRLTVV.

This clonotype was counted ten times or more. The chain couples TRBV12-3 or TRBV12-4 to TRBJ2-1, with TRBD1 identical over 9 bases. V was pared by 5 bases and J by 5 bases, with 10 bases of the junction left unmatched. The CDR3 is 16 amino acids. The CDR3 sequence is CASSRSGTGPNNEQFF. CDR3 in DNA: TGTGCCAGCAGTCGTTCCGGGACAGGGCCTAACAATGAGCAGTTCTTC.

This clonotype was counted ten times or more. J is TRBJ2-7 and V is TRBV3-1; a possible D gene is TRBD2 (5 bases). Germline-derived CDR1 and CDR2 are LGHDT and YNNKEL (reference sequence). Trimming left V 0 bases short and J 4 bases short, with 13 bases between. CDR3 size: 15 residues. CDR3 sequence reads: CASSQDLGELYEQYF. DNA for the CDR3: TGTGCCAGCAGCCAAGATCTCGGGGAACTGTACGAGCAGTACTTC.

The J gene is TRBJ2-7, the V gene TRBV7-8; 9 bases map to TRBD1. This CDR3 has 15 residues. The germline gives CDR1 SGHVS, CDR2 FQNEAQ. The V and J ends lost 1 base and 6 bases, in that order; junction bases with no gene match: 7. CDR3 nucleotide sequence: TGTGCCAGCAGCTTAGGGGGCGGGACAGGGCGCGAGCAGTACTTC. Residues: CASSLGGGTGREQYF.

The sample holds many counts of this clonotype. Sequence at one end of the junction differs from germline and may be a read error. V usage is TRBV7-7 and J usage is TRBJ2-3; 7 nucleotides align to TRBD2. Germline lookup yields CDR1 SSHAT and CDR2 FNYEAQ (reference sequence). The CDR3 runs 15 residues. In nucleotides, the CDR3 is TGTGCTAGCAGCTTAGGGCTCGGGGGGACAGATACGCAGTATTTT. The encoded protein is CASSLGLGGTDTQYF.

To note about this clonotype: This may come from a read error, since a much larger clone is one base off. A read error is likely, as this CDR3 ends without the conserved phenylalanine or tryptophan. The chain has TRBV12-3 or TRBV12-4 and TRBJ2-1, with D possibly matching TRBD1 (6 bases). Trimming pared 3 bases from V and 11 bases from J, leaving 11 bases between. The CDR3 extends over 12 amino acids. CDR3 in amino acids: CASSLDRSKQFS. The CDR3, as DNA: TGTGCCAGCAGTTTGGACAGATCGAAGCAGTTCTCC.

Ten or more counts support this clonotype. V usage is TRBV7-9 and J usage is TRBJ2-2; TRBD1 might be the D (6 bases). The CDR3 runs 17 residues. The V gene lost 4 bases and the J gene lost 3 bases, with 18 bases spanning the gap. Germline assignment: CDR1 SEHNR and CDR2 FQNEAQ (reference sequence). The DNA of the CDR3 is TGTGCCAGCAGCTCCGAAGGACAGACCCGATACACCGGGGAGCTGTTTTTT. Amino acids: CASSSEGQTRYTGELFF.

Turning to this clonotype: One end of the junction is discordant with germline, which a read error may explain. V gene TRBV19 combines with J gene TRBJ2-3, with TRBD2 identical over 13 bases. The CDR3 runs 11 residues. CDR1 and CDR2 (germline): LNHDA, SQIVND (reference sequence). The CDR3 loop is CASRTSGGLGF. The DNA of the CDR3 is TGTGCCAGTAGGACTAGCGGGGGGCTCGGTTTT.

CDR3: CASSRVETYEQYF. For the CDR3, the DNA is TGTGCCAGCAGCCGTGTCGAGACCTACGAGCAGTACTTC. V usage is TRBV7-3 and J usage is TRBJ2-7; unclear D gene. V dropped 5 bases and J dropped 2 bases, with 10 bases sitting between them. The CDR3 is 13 residues long. CDR1 is SGHTA, CDR2 FQGTGA, per germline.

This clonotype was recorded at least ten times. The chain is built from TRBV10-3 and TRBJ1-2, with D perhaps TRBD1 (5 bases). V was shortened by 4 bases and J by 4 bases, with 16 bases between the two germline ends. The CDR3 is 15 residues long. In germline, CDR1 is ENHRY, CDR2 SYGVKD. The CDR3 region is CAISGYRLPSYGYTF. As DNA, the CDR3 is TGTGCCATCAGTGGGTACAGGTTGCCGTCCTATGGCTACACCTTC.

Many counts were recorded for this clonotype. The chain recombines TRBV29-1 with TRBJ1-5; 9 bases align to TRBD1. The CDR3 totals 15 residues. CDR1 SQVTM and CDR2 ANQGSEA come from the germline V gene. Trimming cost V 6 bases and J 3 bases; bases outside gene matches: 9. CDR3 nucleotides: TGCAGCGTAGCCATAGGACAGGGGTACAATCAGCCCCAGCATTTT. Protein product: CSVAIGQGYNQPQHF.

The CDR3 reads CASSLRDRGNYGYTF. The CDR3 nucleotides are TGTGCCAGCAGCCTTCGGGACAGGGGGAACTATGGCTACACCTTC. V gene TRBV3-1 combines with J gene TRBJ1-2; 11 bases align to TRBD1. Germline loops: CDR1 LGHDT, CDR2 YNNKEL (reference sequence). The V gene end was trimmed by 4 bases and the J gene end by 2 bases; junction bases not matched to a gene: 3. The CDR3 has 15 amino acids. Drawing the rest from reference TRBV3-1 and TRBJ1-2, the complete variable domain is DTAVSQTPKYLVTQMGNDKSIKCEQNLGHDTMYWYKQDSKKFLKIMFSYNNKELIINETVPNRFSPKSPDKAHLNLHINSLELGDSAVYFCASSLRDRGNYGYTFGSGTRLTVV.

This clonotype showed up many times. The chain uses TRBV3-1 and TRBJ1-2; the match to TRBD1 covers 8 bases. J lost 8 bases, V lost 4 bases, and 15 bases had no gene match. Germline assignment: CDR1 LGHDT and CDR2 YNNKEL (reference sequence). The CDR3 is 16 amino acids. The CDR3 nucleotides read TGTGCCAGCAGCCTGCAGACAGGGGCCGCAGCGTGGGGCTACACCTTC. As protein: CASSLQTGAAAWGYTF.

This rearrangement joins TRBV5-1 to TRBJ1-5; D remains ambiguous. Trimming cost V 1 base and J 1 base, with 9 bases left between them. Looked up from germline, CDR1 is SGHRS and CDR2 is YFSETQ. The CDR3 is 15 amino acids. This CDR3 is CASSLWGVSNQPQHF. The CDR3 coding sequence is TGCGCCAGCAGCTTGTGGGGTGTGAGCAATCAGCCCCAGCATTTT.

This clonotype was seen repeatedly, ten times or more. The rearrangement uses TRBV7-8 and TRBJ2-5; TRBD1 aligns across 7 bases. CDR3 size: 15 residues. V trimming: 4 bases; J trimming: 2 bases; junction bases outside the gene matches: 7. Germline CDR1 reads SGHVS; CDR2 reads FQNEAQ. CDR3 sequence (DNA): TGTGCCAGCAGCTCCACCGGGACAGTGCAAGAGACCCAGTACTTC. Translation: CASSSTGTVQETQYF.

Concerning this clonotype itself: The junction departs from germline at one end; a sequencing error may be responsible. V gene TRBV19 combines with J gene TRBJ1-2; D not certain. The CDR3 is 12 amino acids. CDR1 LNHDA and CDR2 SQIVND come from the germline V gene (reference sequence). Here the CDR3 reads CASSPLGYGHIF. CDR3 nucleotides: TGTGCCAGTAGTCCCCTAGGGTATGGCCACATCTTC.

This clonotype has a count of ten or more. V gene TRBV20-1 combines with J gene TRBJ1-1, with D maybe TRBD1 (5 bases). This CDR3 is built from 12 residues. Germline V CDR1 and CDR2: DFQATT, SNEGSKA (reference sequence). The V gene lost 4 bases and the J gene lost 3 bases, with 9 bases spanning the gap. The DNA of the CDR3 is TGCAGTGCTAACAGGTTGGACACTGAAGCTTTCTTT. It encodes CSANRLDTEAFF.

On this clonotype: This likely comes from a read error, as the CDR3 has no conserved phenylalanine or tryptophan at its end. Because the CDR3's place on the DNA is in doubt, the DNA is left out and the CDR3 is given as listed by TCRdb. The chain has TRBV19 and TRBJ1-2; TRBD1 is the table's D call, not checked against the DNA. The CDR3 extends over 16 residues, inclusive of both ends. Germline CDR1 and CDR2: LNHDA and SQIVND (reference sequence). The CDR3 loop reads CASSPHSLGSGYGCTL.

This clonotype has a count of ten or more. The chain joins TRBV20-1 to TRBJ1-5, with D possibly TRBD1 on 5 matching bases. V lost 3 bases to trimming and J lost 2 bases, with 11 bases between them. This CDR3 is built from 14 residues. Germline CDR1 is DFQATT and CDR2 is SNEGSKA (reference sequence). The CDR3 region is CSASGGGGNQPQHF. The CDR3 nucleotides are TGCAGTGCTAGTGGGGGGGGAGGCAATCAGCCCCAGCATTTT.